This TCR beta chain was captured in a study of OX40 agonist ivuxolimab in advanced cancers. About the investigation overall: Ivuxolimab, which targeted the costimulatory receptor OX40 (CD134), was an agonistic, fully human IgG2 monoclonal antibody. Intravenous ivuxolimab was administered to patients every 2 weeks at six dose levels: 0.01, 0.1, 0.3, 1.5, 3 and 10 mg/kg. Of the roughly 53 patients in dose escalation, about 20 had hepatocellular carcinoma, roughly 15 had melanoma, 9 had renal cell carcinoma and 9 had head and neck cancer. In the dose-escalation cohort, approximately 83% of patients were male, and the mean age was roughly 56 years with a range of roughly 20 to 79. Patients were allowed to have had prior anti-PD-1, anti-PD-L1 or anti-CTLA-4 therapy, and approximately 40% of the dose-escalation patients had been treated with checkpoint inhibitors. Partial responses were achieved by three dose-escalation patients, of whom one had hepatocellular carcinoma and two had cutaneous melanoma. Peripheral TCRbeta sequencing aimed to test whether ivuxolimab altered TCR sequence diversity and caused clonal T-cell expansion. The paper covers the monotherapy dose-escalation part of the phase I ivuxolimab trial, which included N of about 50 patients. The investigation overall reported the following: Partial responders in the 0.1-3.0 mg/kg groups had among the lowest normalized peripheral clonal expansion, especially among CD8+ T cells. Low levels of normalized T-cell clonal expansion were also seen in some patients who did not respond. The antigen specificity of the peripheral T cells that underwent clonal expansion was not determined. After ivuxolimab, CD8+ T cells had more expanded clones than CD4+ T cells on average. At doses of 0.1 to 3.0 mg/kg, clonal expansion of both CD4+ and CD8+ blood T cells was observed from baseline to week 6.

As to this clone: This clone's antigen is unknown. No quality values exist for individual bases; no much larger clone is one base distant.

To sequence the TCRbeta CDR3 region, genomic DNA was isolated from the sorted cells. TCRbeta CDR3 regions were sequenced using the immunoSEQ Assay. Sourced from immuneACCESS, this table was stored by TCRdb with only in-frame sequences that have V and J called. A share of the clones is absent; for the studies checked, an unresolved V gene accounts for under half, and the remainder has no known explanation. The sample profile shows some 87,000 clones; roughly 88% of them were found once. The ten most abundant clones make up 1.5% to 2% of the sample. Patients with a history of autoimmune disease or receiving systemic immunosuppression were excluded from the trial. Peripheral blood for TCR sequencing was collected from all dose cohorts at baseline, on cycle 4 day 1, and on cycle 7 day 1. The samples were taken from a phase I, first-in-human, multicenter, open-label dose-escalation trial of ivuxolimab. The trial enrolled adults with locally advanced or metastatic head and neck squamous cell, hepatocellular, melanoma or renal cell carcinoma. CD4+ and CD8+ T cells were sorted separately from peripheral blood before TCR sequencing.

The germline V gene yields SGHNT for CDR1 and YENEEA for CDR2. CDR3 length: 14 amino acids, cysteine to phenylalanine. The kept DNA is CDR3 alone, 42 bases in frame from the first base. A distance of 13 bases separates the germline ends of V and J, which lose 5 bases and 5 bases respectively. The source material was CD4+ or CD8+ T cells sorted from blood, sampled in a trial of the OX40 agonist ivuxolimab. The TCR was taken from an adult with an advanced solid tumor such as melanoma, head and neck, liver or kidney cancer. The chain is encoded by TRBV11-3 joined to TRBJ2-1, with the D gene possibly TRBD1 or TRBD2, each one fitting 5 bases. The bases read TGTGCCAGCAGCAAAACCGGGACCCACAATGAGCAGTTCTTC. This translates into CASSKTGTHNEQFF.